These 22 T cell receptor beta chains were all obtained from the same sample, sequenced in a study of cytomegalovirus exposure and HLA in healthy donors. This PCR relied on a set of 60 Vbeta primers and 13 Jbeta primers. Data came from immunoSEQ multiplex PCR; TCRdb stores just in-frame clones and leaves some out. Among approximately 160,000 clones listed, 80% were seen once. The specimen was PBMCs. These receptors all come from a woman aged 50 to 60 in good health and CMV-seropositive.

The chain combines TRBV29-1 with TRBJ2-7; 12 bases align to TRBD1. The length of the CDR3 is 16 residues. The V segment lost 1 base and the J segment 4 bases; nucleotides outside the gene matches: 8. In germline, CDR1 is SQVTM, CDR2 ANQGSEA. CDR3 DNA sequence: TGCAGCGTTGAAGGAACCGGGACAGGGGGCTATTACGAGCAGTACTTC. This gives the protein CSVEGTGTGGYYEQYF.

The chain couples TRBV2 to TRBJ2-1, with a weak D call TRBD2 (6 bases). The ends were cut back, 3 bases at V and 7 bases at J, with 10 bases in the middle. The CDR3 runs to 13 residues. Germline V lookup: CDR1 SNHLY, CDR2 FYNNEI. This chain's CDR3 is CASSDGGRNEQFF. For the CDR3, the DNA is TGTGCCAGCAGTGATGGAGGGCGGAATGAGCAGTTCTTC.

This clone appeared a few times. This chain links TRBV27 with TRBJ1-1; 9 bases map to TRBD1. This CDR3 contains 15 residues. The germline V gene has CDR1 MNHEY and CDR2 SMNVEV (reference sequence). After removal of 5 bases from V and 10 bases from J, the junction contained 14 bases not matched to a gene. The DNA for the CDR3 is TGTGCCAGCAGTCCCCCCGGGACAGGGTCTTTCTCAGCTTTCTTT. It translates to CASSPPGTGSFSAFF.

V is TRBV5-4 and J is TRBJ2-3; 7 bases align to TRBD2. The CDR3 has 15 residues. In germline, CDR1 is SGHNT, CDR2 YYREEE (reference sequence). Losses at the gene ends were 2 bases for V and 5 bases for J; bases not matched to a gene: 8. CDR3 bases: TGTGCCAGCAGCTTTCAGCGGGGTAGGGGAGATACGCAGTATTTT. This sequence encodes CASSFQRGRGDTQYF. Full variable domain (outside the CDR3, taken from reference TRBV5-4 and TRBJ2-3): ETGVTQSPTHLIKTRGQQVTLRCSSQSGHNTVSWYQQALGQGPQFIFQYYREEENGRGNFPPRFSGLQFPNYSSELNVNALELDDSALYLCASSFQRGRGDTQYFGPGTRLTVL.

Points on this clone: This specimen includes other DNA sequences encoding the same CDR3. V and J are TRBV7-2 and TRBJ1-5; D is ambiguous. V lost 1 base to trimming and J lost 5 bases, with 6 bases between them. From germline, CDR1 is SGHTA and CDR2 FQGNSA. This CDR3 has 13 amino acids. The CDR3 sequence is CASSLVRDQPQHF. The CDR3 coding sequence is TGTGCCAGCAGCTTAGTCCGTGATCAGCCCCAGCATTTT.

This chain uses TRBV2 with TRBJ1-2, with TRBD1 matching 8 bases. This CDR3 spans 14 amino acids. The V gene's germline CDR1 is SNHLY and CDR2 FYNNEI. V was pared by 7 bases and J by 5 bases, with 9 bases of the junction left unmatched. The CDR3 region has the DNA TGTGCCAGCACCGGACAGGGAGGGTTTTATGGCTACACCTTC. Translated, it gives CASTGQGGFYGYTF.

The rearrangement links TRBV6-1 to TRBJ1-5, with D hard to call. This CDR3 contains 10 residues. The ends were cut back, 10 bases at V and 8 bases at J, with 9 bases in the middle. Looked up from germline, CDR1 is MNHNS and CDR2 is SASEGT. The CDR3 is CATALKPQHF. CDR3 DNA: TGTGCCACCGCTCTAAAGCCCCAGCATTTT.

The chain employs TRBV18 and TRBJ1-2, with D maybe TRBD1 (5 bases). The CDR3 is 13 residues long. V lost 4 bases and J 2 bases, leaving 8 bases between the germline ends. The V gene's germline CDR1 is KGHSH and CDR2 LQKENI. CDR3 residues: CASSRGQNYGYTF. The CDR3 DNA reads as TGTGCCAGCTCACGGGGCCAGAACTATGGCTACACCTTC.

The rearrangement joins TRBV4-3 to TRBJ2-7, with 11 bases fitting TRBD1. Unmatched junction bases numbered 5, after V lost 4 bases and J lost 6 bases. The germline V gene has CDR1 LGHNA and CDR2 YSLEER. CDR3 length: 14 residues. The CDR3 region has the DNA TGCGCCAGCAGCCCATACGGGACAGGGGGCGAGCAGTACTTC. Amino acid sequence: CASSPYGTGGEQYF.

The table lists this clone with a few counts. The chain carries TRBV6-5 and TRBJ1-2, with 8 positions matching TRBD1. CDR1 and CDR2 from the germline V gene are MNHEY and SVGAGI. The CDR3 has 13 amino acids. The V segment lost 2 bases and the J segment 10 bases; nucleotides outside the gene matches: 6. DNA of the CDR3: TGTGCCAGCAGTTACGTTACAGGGGGGGCCTACACCTTC. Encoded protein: CASSYVTGGAYTF.

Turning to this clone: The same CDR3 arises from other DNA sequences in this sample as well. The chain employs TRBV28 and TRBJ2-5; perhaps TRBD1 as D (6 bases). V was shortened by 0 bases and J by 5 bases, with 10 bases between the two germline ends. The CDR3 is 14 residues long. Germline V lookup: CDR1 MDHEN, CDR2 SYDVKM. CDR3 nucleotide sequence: TGTGCCAGCAGTTTATGGGGACAACAGGAGACCCAGTACTTC. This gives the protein CASSLWGQQETQYF.

CDR3 nucleotides: TGTGCCATTGGACTAGCGGGTCTCGAGCAGTACTTC. It encodes CAIGLAGLEQYF. J is TRBJ2-7 and V is TRBV6-5, with TRBD2 matching over 11 bases. V was pared by 10 bases and J by 6 bases, with 5 bases of the junction left unmatched. Germline V gene lookup returns CDR1 MNHEY and CDR2 SVGAGI. CDR3 size: 12 residues.

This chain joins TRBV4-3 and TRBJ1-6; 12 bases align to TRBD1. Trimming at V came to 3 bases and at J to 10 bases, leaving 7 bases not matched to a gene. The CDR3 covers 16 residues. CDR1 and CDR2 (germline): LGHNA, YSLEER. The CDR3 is CASSQGDRGRLSPLHF. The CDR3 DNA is TGCGCCAGCAGCCAGGGGGACAGGGGGCGCCTCTCACCCCTCCACTTT.

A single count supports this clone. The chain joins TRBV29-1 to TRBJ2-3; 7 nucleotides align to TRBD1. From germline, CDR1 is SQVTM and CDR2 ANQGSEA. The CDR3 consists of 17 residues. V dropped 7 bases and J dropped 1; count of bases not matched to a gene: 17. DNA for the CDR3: TGCAGCGCCCAACGCAGACAGGGAAGAGACGGCACAGATACGCAGTATTTT. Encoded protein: CSAQRRQGRDGTDTQYF.

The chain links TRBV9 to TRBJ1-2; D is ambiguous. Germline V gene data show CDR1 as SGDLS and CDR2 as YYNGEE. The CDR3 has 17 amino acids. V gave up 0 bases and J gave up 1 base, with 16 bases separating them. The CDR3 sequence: CASSVAFTVEDNYGYTF. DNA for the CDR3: TGTGCCAGCAGCGTAGCTTTTACGGTGGAGGATAACTATGGCTACACCTTC.

The DNA for the CDR3 is TGTGCCAGCAGCAGACAGGGGGCACTCAAGCAGTACTTC. Translating gives CASSRQGALKQYF. V and J are TRBV6-5 and TRBJ2-7, with 10 bases identical to TRBD1. The CDR3 has 13 residues. The junction had 7 bases not matched to a gene; V was cut back by 6 bases and J by 8 bases. In germline, CDR1 is MNHEY, CDR2 SVGAGI.

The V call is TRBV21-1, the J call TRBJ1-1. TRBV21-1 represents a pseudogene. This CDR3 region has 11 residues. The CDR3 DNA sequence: TGTGCCAGCAGCAACCACTTTGAAGCTTTCTTT. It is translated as CASSNHFEAFF.

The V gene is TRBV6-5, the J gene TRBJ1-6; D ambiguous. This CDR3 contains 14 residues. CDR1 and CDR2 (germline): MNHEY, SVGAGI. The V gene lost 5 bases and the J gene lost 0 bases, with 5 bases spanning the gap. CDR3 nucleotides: TGTGCCAGCAGTCGTAGCTCCTATAATTCACCCCTCCACTTT. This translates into CASSRSSYNSPLHF.

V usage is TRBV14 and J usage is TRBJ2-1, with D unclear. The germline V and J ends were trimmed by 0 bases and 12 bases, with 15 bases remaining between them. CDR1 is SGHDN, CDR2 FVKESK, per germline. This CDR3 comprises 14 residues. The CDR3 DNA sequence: TGTGCCAGCAGCCAAGACTTTCTTCCCTCGGGGCAGTTCTTC. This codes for CASSQDFLPSGQFF.

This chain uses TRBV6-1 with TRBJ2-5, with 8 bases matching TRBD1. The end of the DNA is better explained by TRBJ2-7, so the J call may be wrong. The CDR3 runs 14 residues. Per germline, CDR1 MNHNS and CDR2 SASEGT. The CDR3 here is CASSVRTGTYEQYF. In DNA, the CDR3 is TGTGCCAGCAGTGTTAGGACAGGGACCTACGAGCAGTACTTC.

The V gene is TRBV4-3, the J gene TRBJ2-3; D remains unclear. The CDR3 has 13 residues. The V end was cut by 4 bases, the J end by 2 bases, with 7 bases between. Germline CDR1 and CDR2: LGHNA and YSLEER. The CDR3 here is CASSRAITDTQYF. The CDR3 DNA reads TGCGCCAGCAGCCGGGCAATCACAGATACGCAGTATTTT.

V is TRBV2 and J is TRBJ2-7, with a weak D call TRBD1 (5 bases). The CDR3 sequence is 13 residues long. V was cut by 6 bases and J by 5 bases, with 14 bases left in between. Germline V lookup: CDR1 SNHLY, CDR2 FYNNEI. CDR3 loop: CASSKGEADEQYF. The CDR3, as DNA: TGTGCCAGCAGCAAAGGGGAAGCAGACGAGCAGTACTTC.